A selection of T cell receptor beta chains follows, all from one sample in a study of cytomegalovirus exposure and HLA in healthy donors. Clones were sequenced by immunoSEQ multiplex PCR, and TCRdb holds only the in-frame ones, with some missing. The repertoire holds approximately 110,000 clones, with around 74% as singletons. The sample comprised PBMCs. These receptors all stem from a man younger than 40 in good health and CMV-seropositive. Each CDR3 is given with its conserved first and last residue. Each record gives: D gene, J gene, V gene, clone size, CDR3 protein, CDR3 DNA. The D gene is left open where the match is weak. Size is stated for part of the rows, as once, few or many counts, or as a class when the clone is expanded.

.,TRBJ1-2,TRBV23-1,.,CASSQSSKTYGYTF,TGCGCCAGCAGTCAATCAAGCAAAACTTATGGCTACACCTTC
.,TRBJ2-5,TRBV11-2,.,CASSLAVGGTQYF,TGTGCCAGCAGCTTAGCGGTCGGGGGGACCCAGTACTTC
.,TRBJ1-4,TRBV10-2,few,CASSEGSNLFF,TGCGCCAGCAGTGAGGGCAGTAACCTGTTTTTT
.,TRBJ1-2,TRBV5-1,.,CASSLRTGTSNYGYTF,TGCGCCAGCAGCTTACGGACGGGAACTTCTAACTATGGCTACACCTTC
TRBD1,TRBJ1-2,TRBV6-1,.,CASSVNGQGKWGYTF,TGTGCCAGCAGTGTTAACGGACAGGGGAAGTGGGGCTACACCTTC
TRBD1,TRBJ2-3,TRBV11-2,.,CASSSFPQGAGDTQYF,TGTGCCAGCAGCTCCTTCCCACAGGGGGCAGGAGATACGCAGTATTTT
.,TRBJ2-5,TRBV5-6,.,CASSYALDRQETQYF,TGTGCCAGCAGTTATGCCCTAGACAGACAAGAGACCCAGTACTTC
.,TRBJ1-2,TRBV6-1,.,CASSERDIYGYTF,TGTGCCAGCAGTGAACGAGACATCTATGGCTACACCTTC
.,TRBJ2-5,TRBV7-2,.,CASSLDPGQETQYF,TGTGCCAGCAGCTTAGATCCGGGGCAAGAGACCCAGTACTTC
TRBD2,TRBJ2-7,TRBV6-1,.,CASSARTSGGAYEQYF,TGTGCCAGCAGTGCTAGGACTAGCGGGGGGGCCTACGAGCAGTACTTC
.,TRBJ1-3,TRBV6-1,.,CASRGRGTFGNTIYF,TGTGCCAGCAGGGGCCGGGGGACCTTTGGAAACACCATATATTTT
.,TRBJ2-5,TRBV9,.,CASSGTGYQETQYF,TGTGCCAGCAGCGGCACAGGGTACCAAGAGACCCAGTACTTC
.,TRBJ1-1,TRBV28,.,CASSLLAAANTEAFF,TGTGCCAGCAGTTTATTGGCCGCCGCGAACACTGAAGCTTTCTTT
TRBD2,TRBJ2-7,TRBV7-8,.,CASSPTWGGLYEQYF,TGTGCCAGCAGCCCTACATGGGGGGGTTTGTACGAGCAGTACTTC
.,TRBJ2-7,TRBV16,.,CASSQSAGYAQYF,TGTGCCAGCAGCCAATCTGCGGGGTATGCGCAGTACTTC
.,TRBJ1-1,TRBV11-2,.,CASSFAMTEAFF,TGTGCCAGCAGCTTCGCAATGACAGAAGCTTTCTTT
TRBD1,TRBJ2-2,TRBV12-5,.,CASGLVLTGTDNTGELFF,TGTGCTAGTGGTTTGGTTTTAACGGGGACAGACAACACCGGGGAGCTGTTTTTT
.,TRBJ2-5,TRBV18,.,CASSPGVIQETQYF,TGTGCCAGCTCACCAGGAGTGATCCAAGAGACCCAGTACTTC
.,TRBJ1-5,TRBV27,once,CASSLWTPPSNQPQHF,TGTGCCAGCAGTTTATGGACTCCCCCAAGCAATCAGCCCCAGCATTTT
.,TRBJ1-5,TRBV5-1,few,CASSSLGHHSNQPQHF,TGCGCCAGCAGCTCCCTGGGACACCATAGCAATCAGCCCCAGCATTTT
.,TRBJ2-5,TRBV5-1,.,CASSLDSNQETQYF,TGCGCCAGCAGCCTGGACAGTAACCAAGAGACCCAGTACTTC